This T cell receptor (beta chain) was sequenced during a study of T cell responses to AZD1222 COVID-19 vaccine. Study-wide results and caveats: Spike-specific TCR breadth rose after two AZD1222 doses, and depth rose as well.

Generated by immunoSEQ multiplex PCR, the TCRdb table keeps only in-frame clones and is missing some. This table holds over 85,000 clones, roughly 89% found once. CDR1 and CDR2 from the germline V gene are MNHNY and SVGAGI (reference sequence). Trimming removed 4 bases from V and 0 bases from J, with 5 bases in between. The CDR3 consists of 13 residues. In regard to this clone: Its antigen is undetermined.

The clonotype comes from an adult who received the AZD1222 COVID-19 vaccine. The chain carries TRBV6-6 and TRBJ2-3; D not certain. Sequenced material: peripheral blood, taken 28 days after the second AZD1222 dose. The CDR3 DNA follows: TGTGCCAGCAGTTTGCCTAGCACAGATACGCAGTATTTT. Translating it yields CASSLPSTDTQYF.